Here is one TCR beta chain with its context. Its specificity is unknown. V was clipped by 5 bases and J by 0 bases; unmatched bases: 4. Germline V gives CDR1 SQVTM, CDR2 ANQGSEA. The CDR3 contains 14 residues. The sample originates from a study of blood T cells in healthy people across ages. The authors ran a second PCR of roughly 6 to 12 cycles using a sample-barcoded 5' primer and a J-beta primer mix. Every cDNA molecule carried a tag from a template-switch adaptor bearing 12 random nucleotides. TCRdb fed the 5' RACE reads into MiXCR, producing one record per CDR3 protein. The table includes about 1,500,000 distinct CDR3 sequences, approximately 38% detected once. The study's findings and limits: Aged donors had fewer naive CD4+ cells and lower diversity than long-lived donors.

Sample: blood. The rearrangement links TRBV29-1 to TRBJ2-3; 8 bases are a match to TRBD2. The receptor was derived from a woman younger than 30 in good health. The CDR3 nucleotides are TGCAGCGTTCTGACTAGCGCCAGCACAGATACGCAGTATTTT. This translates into CSVLTSASTDTQYF.